The rows below give T cell receptor beta chains drawn from one sample of a study of neurological immune-mediated disorders. Each CDR3 protein is one row after TCRdb ran MiXCR on the 5' RACE reads. The sample has tens of thousands of distinct CDR3 sequences; about 5.6% are singletons. The source material was CD4+ T cells from blood. These receptors originate from a woman under 30 with multiple sclerosis. Both conserved end residues are part of each CDR3. D genes are given only for firm matches. Not all rows give a size; the values are once, few, many and, for expanded clones, a class.

V	size	J	D	DNA	CDR3
TRBV9	many	TRBJ1-5	TRBD1	TGTGCCAGCTCCGGGACAGGGCCGGGTCAGCCCCAGCATTTT	CASSGTGPGQPQHF
TRBV3-1	NA	TRBJ2-5	NA	TGTGCCAGCAGCTGGGACCACCAAGAGACCCAGTACTTC	CASSWDHQETQYF
TRBV9	many	TRBJ2-5	NA	TGTGCCAGCAGCTTTTCGACAGGACAAGAGACCCAGTACTTC	CASSFSTGQETQYF
TRBV6-6	many	TRBJ2-3	NA	TGTGCCAGCAGACTCGTGGTCGGGGATACGCAGTATTTT	CASRLVVGDTQYF
TRBV5-4	few	TRBJ1-2	NA	TGTGCCAGCAGGACCGACATCCATGGCTACACCTTC	CASRTDIHGYTF
TRBV7-8	many	TRBJ1-4	TRBD1	TGTGCCAGCAGCCCTCGACAGGGAGAGAATGAAAAACTGTTTTTT	CASSPRQGENEKLFF
TRBV2	many	TRBJ2-7	NA	TGTGCCAGCGGACGTCCGCCAAACTACGAGCAGTACTTC	CASGRPPNYEQYF
TRBV20-1	many	TRBJ1-1	TRBD1	TGCAGTGGGGGACAGGGAACTATGAACACTGAAGCTTTCTTT	CSGGQGTMNTEAFF
TRBV5-1	many	TRBJ2-7	TRBD2	TGCGCCAGCAGCTTGGGTCCTAGCGGCCTTCAGGGCGAGCAGTACTTC	CASSLGPSGLQGEQYF
TRBV9	few	TRBJ2-4	NA	TGTGCCAGCAGCCTGACCGGGGTACCCAAAAACATTCAGTACTTC	CASSLTGVPKNIQYF
TRBV15	many	TRBJ1-1	NA	TGTGCCACCAGCAGAGAGGGGGCCGGGGACACTGAAGCTTTCTTT	CATSREGAGDTEAFF
TRBV20-1	many	TRBJ1-2	NA	TGCAGTACGGGCAAGGGCATGGGGGGCTACACCTTC	CSTGKGMGGYTF
TRBV6-2/TRBV6-3	NA	TRBJ1-2	NA	TGTGCCAGCAGTTACACAGCCTTCTCTGGCTACACCTTC	CASSYTAFSGYTF
TRBV20-1	many	TRBJ2-5	NA	TGCAGTGCTAGAGATGGGGTAGCGGTGGGCCAGACCCAGTACTTC	CSARDGVAVGQTQYF
TRBV11-2	many	TRBJ1-1	NA	TGTGCCAGCAGCTCATTACTAAAGAACACTGAAGCTTTCTTT	CASSSLLKNTEAFF
TRBV27	many	TRBJ2-1	TRBD2	TGTGCCAGCAGCACCTCTAGCGGGAGATCCTACAATGAGCAGTTCTTC	CASSTSSGRSYNEQFF
TRBV5-1	many	TRBJ2-5	NA	TGCGCCAGCAGCCGCATAGCAGGGACTCAAGAGACCCAGTACTTC	CASSRIAGTQETQYF
TRBV9	many	TRBJ1-6	TRBD1	TGTGCCAGCAGCGTAGGACAGGGGGTCACTAATTCACCCCTCCACTTT	CASSVGQGVTNSPLHF
TRBV6-5	many	TRBJ1-1	NA	TGTGCCAGCAGTCGTGAGGGGGCTGAAGCTTTCTTT	CASSREGAEAFF